This record covers a single T cell receptor beta chain. Antigen: not known. Other DNA variants within this sample encode the same CDR3. The CDR3 has 12 residues. The germline gives CDR1 SGHRS, CDR2 YFSETQ. Trimming pared 4 bases from V and 3 bases from J, leaving 4 bases between. This entry comes from a study of shared clonotypes between healthy human individuals. Per the original methods: Filtering was not the same, since immunoSEQ gave junction-only sequences without quality scores. The table came from immunoSEQ multiplex PCR; TCRdb's copy has only in-frame clones and leaves some out. V and J calls plus clone size are reproduced from that table; the DNA served to infer D and trimming. In the table there are about 2 million clones, less than 95% of which are singletons. Study-wide findings and caveats: With four donors compared, about 5% of naive CD4 clonotypes were shared. Clonotype sharing among donors, it was expected, would be affected by sequencing depth. A limitation of the genetic and exposure-history diversity represented arose from few donors.

Naive CD8 populations comprised CD45RO-negative cells positively selected for CCR7, excluding terminally differentiated effector memory CD45RA+ cells. This clonotype was obtained from a man between 18 and 29 years old in good health. Sequencing input: naive CD8+ T cells sorted from blood. The chain uses TRBV5-1 and TRBJ2-2; D ambiguous. CDR3 protein: CASSPDTGELFF. CDR3 DNA sequence: TGCGCCAGCAGCCCAGACACCGGGGAGCTGTTTTTT.